This T cell receptor (beta chain) was captured in a study of beta chain features in type 1 diabetes. Study-level results: Moderate but significant shortening of TCRB CDR3s was recorded in all four CD4+ subsets from Type 1 diabetes patients. The similarity of naive, central memory and Treg TCRB repertoires appeared greater among patients than among healthy donors.

The V gene's germline CDR1 is GTSNPN and CDR2 SVGIG (reference sequence). The V and J ends lost 1 base and 2 bases respectively, with 15 bases between them. The CDR3 is made up of 15 amino acids. Sequenced material consisted of expressed TCRB transcripts (all of the isolated RNA was reverse transcribed). Here immunoSEQ multiplex PCR was the method, and the copy in TCRdb shows in-frame clones only, minus some. Of roughly 500,000 clones in the sample, about an eighth were seen once. Notes on this clone: Its cognate antigen is unknown.

This chain uses TRBV30 with TRBJ2-7; D is undetermined. The receptor comes from a young woman in good health. The specimen was naive CD4+ T cells from blood. CDR3 amino acids: CAWSAINLVAYEQYF. CDR3 DNA sequence: TGTGCCTGGAGTGCGATAAACCTAGTGGCCTACGAGCAGTACTTC.